There are a few counts of the clone carrying this T cell receptor beta chain. CDR3 length: 14 residues. The germline gives CDR1 MNHEY, CDR2 SMNVEV (reference sequence). V lost 3 bases and J 2 bases, leaving 11 bases between the germline ends. This record belongs to a study of response to subunit inactivated influenza vaccine. TCRdb recomputed calls from the RT-PCR reads with MiXCR, one row per CDR3 protein. The sample has more than 550,000 distinct CDR3 sequences, approximately 10% seen once. These data also formed part of another study, on T cells expressing NK-cell markers. Turning to that study: Template switching by 5'RACE with UMIs generated the TCR beta cDNA. Where a handful of donors were concerned, these clonotypes also led the CD3+CD56-NKG2C+ fraction.

The chain combines TRBV27 with TRBJ2-7; D not certain. The specimen was PBMCs from blood, collected on the day of vaccination. The source is a man aged 50 to 60 who received an inactivated influenza vaccine. The CDR3 nucleotides read TGTGCCAGCAGTTTCCGGCAGGTAGCCTACGAGCAGTACTTC. It translates to CASSFRQVAYEQYF.